The clone carrying this T cell receptor (beta chain) was picked up a small number of times. Its target is unknown. This sample was included in a study of T cell repertoires in cytomegalovirus infection. Study-wide background: The public TCR beta signatures pointed to both CMV infection and matching HLA type.

MiXCR, run by TCRdb on the reads, gives a single entry per CDR3 protein. Among 200,000 to 300,000 distinct CDR3 sequences listed, approximately 13% were seen once. Trimming shortened V by 7 bases and J by 6 bases, and 13 bases separated the two germline ends. CDR1 and CDR2 (germline): SNHLY, FYNNEI. CDR3 length: 14 amino acids. Overall study results and limits: Clonotype analysis showed dominance of the ex vivo response by HLA-C-restricted CMV-specific TCR beta clonotypes. Carriage of CMV together with the relevant HLA was identifiable through cumulative public TCR beta family frequency.

Sequencing was carried out using PBMCs. The clonotype was recovered from a human donor in good health (CMV status not recorded). Some clones in this sample may be carry-over from other donors' samples. The V and J genes are TRBV2 and TRBJ1-6, with D tentatively TRBD1 (6 bases). CDR3 loop: CASNLDRVNSPLHF. The DNA of the CDR3 is TGTGCCAGCAACCTGGACAGAGTTAATTCACCCCTCCACTTT.